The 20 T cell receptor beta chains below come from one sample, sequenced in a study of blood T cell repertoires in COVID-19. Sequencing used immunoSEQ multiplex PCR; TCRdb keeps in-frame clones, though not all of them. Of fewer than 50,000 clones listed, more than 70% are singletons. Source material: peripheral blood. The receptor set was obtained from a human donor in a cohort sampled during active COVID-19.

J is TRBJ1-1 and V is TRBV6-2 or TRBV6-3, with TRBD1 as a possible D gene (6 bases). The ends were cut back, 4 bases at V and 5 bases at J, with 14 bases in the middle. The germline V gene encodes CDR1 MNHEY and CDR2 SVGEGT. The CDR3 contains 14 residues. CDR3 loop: CASSSRGAETEAFF. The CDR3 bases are TGTGCCAGCAGTTCCAGGGGCGCAGAGACTGAAGCTTTCTTT.

The CDR3 protein is CATREVSAHSNEQFF. The CDR3 nucleotides are TGTGCCACCAGGGAGGTTTCGGCCCACTCCAATGAGCAGTTCTTC. The rearrangement uses TRBV19 and TRBJ2-1, with TRBD2 as a possible D gene (6 bases). The V end was cut by 10 bases, the J end by 6 bases, with 22 bases between. The CDR3 contains 15 residues. CDR1 and CDR2 from the germline V gene are LNHDA and SQIVND (reference sequence).

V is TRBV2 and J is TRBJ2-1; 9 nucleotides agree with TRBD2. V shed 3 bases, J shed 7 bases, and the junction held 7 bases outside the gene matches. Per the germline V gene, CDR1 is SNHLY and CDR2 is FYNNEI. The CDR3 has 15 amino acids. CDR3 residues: CASSDAGGPWNEQFF. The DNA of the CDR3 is TGTGCCAGCAGTGACGCGGGAGGGCCTTGGAATGAGCAGTTCTTC.

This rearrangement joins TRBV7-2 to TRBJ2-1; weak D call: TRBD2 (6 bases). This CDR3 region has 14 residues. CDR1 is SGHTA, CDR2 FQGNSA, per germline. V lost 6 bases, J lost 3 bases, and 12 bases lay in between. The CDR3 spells CASSPGTFYNEQFF. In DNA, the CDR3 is TGTGCCAGCAGTCCCGGGACTTTCTACAATGAGCAGTTCTTC.

The CDR3 here is CASSNTGQTGELFF. In nucleotides, the CDR3 is TGTGCCAGCAGCAATACAGGGCAAACCGGGGAGCTGTTTTTT. V usage is TRBV7-9 and J usage is TRBJ2-2, with a tentative D call TRBD1 (6 bases). The CDR3 covers 14 residues. Germline V gene lookup returns CDR1 SEHNR and CDR2 FQNEAQ (reference sequence). V lost 5 bases and J 5 bases, leaving 12 bases between the germline ends.

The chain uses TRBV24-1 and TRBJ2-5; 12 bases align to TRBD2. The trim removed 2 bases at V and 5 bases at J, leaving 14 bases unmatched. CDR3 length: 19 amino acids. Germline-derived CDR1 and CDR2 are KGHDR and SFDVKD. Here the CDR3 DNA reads TGTGCCACCAGTGATTGGGAAAGGACTAGCGGGGCAAAAAGGGAGACCCAGTACTTC. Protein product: CATSDWERTSGAKRETQYF.

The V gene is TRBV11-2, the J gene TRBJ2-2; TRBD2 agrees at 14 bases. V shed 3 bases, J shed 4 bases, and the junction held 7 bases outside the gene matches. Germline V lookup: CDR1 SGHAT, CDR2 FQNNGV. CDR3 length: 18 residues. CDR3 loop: CASSLRLAGGSVTGELFF. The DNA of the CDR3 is TGTGCCAGCAGCTTGCGACTAGCGGGAGGGTCAGTCACCGGGGAGCTGTTTTTT. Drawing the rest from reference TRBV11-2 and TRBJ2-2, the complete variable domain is EAGVAQSPRYKIIEKRQSVAFWCNPISGHATLYWYQQILGQGPKLLIQFQNNGVVDDSQLPKDRFSAERLKGVDSTLKIQPAKLEDSAVYLCASSLRLAGGSVTGELFFGEGSRLTVL.

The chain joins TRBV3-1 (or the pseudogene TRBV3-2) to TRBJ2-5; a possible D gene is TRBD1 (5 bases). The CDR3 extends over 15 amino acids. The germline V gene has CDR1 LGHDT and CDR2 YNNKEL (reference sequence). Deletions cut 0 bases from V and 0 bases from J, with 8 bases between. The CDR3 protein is CASSQDAGHQETQYF. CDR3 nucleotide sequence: TGTGCCAGCAGCCAAGATGCAGGGCACCAAGAGACCCAGTACTTC.

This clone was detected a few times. The CDR3 loop is CASSIPGQGISDGYTF. CDR3 nucleotides: TGTGCCAGCAGCATACCGGGACAGGGGATCTCCGATGGCTACACCTTC. The J gene is TRBJ1-2, the V gene TRBV5-4; 10 nucleotides line up with TRBD1. V shed 4 bases and J 6 bases; nucleotides not matched to a gene: 12. Germline V gene sequence: CDR1 SGHNT, CDR2 YYREEE (reference sequence). The CDR3 covers 16 residues.

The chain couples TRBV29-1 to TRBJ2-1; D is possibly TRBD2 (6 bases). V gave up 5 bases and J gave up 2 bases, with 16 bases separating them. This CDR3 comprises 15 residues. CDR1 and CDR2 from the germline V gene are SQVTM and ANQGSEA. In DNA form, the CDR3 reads TGCAGCGTTAGGCTGCGGGGAGGTACCTACAATGAGCAGTTCTTC. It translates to CSVRLRGGTYNEQFF.

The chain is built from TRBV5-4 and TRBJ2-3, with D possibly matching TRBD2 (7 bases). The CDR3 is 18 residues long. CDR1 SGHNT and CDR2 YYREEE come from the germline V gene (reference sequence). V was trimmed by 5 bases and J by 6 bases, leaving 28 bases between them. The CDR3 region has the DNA TGTGCCAGCAGACGCAACAAGGGGGAGGGCCTAGTAATGGATACGCAGTATTTT. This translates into CASRRNKGEGLVMDTQYF.

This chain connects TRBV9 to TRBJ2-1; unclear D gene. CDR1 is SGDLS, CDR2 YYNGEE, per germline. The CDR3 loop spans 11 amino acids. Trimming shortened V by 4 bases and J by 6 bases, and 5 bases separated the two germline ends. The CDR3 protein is CASSPSNEQFF. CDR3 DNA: TGTGCCAGCAGCCCCAGCAATGAGCAGTTCTTC.

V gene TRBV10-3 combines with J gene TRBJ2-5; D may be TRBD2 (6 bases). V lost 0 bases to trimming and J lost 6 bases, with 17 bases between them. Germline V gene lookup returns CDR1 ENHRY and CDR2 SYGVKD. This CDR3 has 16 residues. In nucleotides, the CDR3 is TGTGCCATCAGTGAGTCGACACGGGGGACTGGAAAGACCCAGTACTTC. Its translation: CAISESTRGTGKTQYF.

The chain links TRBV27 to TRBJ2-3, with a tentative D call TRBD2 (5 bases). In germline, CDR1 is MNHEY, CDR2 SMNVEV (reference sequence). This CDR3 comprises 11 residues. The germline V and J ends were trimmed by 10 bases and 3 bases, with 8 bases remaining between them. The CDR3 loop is CATRRTDTQYF. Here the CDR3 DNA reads TGTGCCACCAGGAGGACAGATACGCAGTATTTT.

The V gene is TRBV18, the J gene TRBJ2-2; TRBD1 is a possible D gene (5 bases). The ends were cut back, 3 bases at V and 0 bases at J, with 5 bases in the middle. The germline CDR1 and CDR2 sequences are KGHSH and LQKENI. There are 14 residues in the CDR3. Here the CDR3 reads CASSPTANTGELFF. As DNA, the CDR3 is TGTGCCAGCTCACCGACAGCGAACACCGGGGAGCTGTTTTTT. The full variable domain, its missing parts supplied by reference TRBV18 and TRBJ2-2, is NAGVMQNPRHLVRRRGQEARLRCSPMKGHSHVYWYRQLPEEGLKFMVYLQKENIIDESGMPKERFSAEFPKEGPSILRIQQVVRGDSAAYFCASSPTANTGELFFGEGSRLTVL.

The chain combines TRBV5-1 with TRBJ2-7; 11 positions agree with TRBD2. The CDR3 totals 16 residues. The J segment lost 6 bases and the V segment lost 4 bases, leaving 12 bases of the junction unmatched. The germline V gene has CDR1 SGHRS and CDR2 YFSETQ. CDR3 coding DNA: TGCGCCAGCAGCCCATCTGGGACTAGCGGAAATTTCGAGCAGTACTTC. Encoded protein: CASSPSGTSGNFEQYF.

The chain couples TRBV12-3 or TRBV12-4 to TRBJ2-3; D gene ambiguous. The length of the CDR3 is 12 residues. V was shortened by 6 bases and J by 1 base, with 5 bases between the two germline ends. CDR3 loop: CASSPGTDTQYF. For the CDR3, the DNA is TGTGCCAGCAGCCCGGGCACAGATACGCAGTATTTT.

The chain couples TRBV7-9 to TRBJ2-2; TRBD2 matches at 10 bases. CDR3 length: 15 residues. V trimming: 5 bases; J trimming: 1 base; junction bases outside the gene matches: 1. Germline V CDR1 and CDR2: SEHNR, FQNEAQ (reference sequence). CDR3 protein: CASSRTSGNTGELFF. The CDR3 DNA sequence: TGTGCCAGCAGCCGGACTAGCGGGAACACCGGGGAGCTGTTTTTT.

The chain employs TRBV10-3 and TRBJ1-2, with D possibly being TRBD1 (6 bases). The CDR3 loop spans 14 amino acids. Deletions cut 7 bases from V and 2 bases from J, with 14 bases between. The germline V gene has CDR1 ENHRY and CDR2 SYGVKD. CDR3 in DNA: TGTGCCATCAAGACCGGGACATACAACTATGGCTACACCTTC. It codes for CAIKTGTYNYGYTF.

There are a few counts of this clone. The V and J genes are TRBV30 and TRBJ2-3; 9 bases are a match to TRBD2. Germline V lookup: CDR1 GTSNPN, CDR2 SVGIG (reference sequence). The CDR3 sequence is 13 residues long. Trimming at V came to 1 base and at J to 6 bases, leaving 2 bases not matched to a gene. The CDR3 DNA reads TGTGCCTGGAGTGGGGGACTAGCCGATACGCAGTATTTT. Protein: CAWSGGLADTQYF.